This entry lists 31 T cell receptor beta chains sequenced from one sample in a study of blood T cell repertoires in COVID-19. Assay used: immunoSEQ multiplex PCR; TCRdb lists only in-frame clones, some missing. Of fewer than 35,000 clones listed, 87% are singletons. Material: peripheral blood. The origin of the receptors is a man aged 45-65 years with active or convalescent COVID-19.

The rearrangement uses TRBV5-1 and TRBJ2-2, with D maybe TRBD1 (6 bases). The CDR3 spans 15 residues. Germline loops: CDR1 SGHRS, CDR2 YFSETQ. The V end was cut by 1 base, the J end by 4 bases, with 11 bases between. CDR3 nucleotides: TGCGCCAGCAGCTTGTCAGGGGTGAGCACCGGGGAGCTGTTTTTT. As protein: CASSLSGVSTGELFF.

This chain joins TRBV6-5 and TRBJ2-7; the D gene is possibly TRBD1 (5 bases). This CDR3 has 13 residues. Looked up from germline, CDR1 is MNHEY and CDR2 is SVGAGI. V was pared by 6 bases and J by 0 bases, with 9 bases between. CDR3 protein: CASSPQVSYEQYF. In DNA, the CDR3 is TGTGCCAGCAGCCCACAGGTCTCCTACGAGCAGTACTTC.

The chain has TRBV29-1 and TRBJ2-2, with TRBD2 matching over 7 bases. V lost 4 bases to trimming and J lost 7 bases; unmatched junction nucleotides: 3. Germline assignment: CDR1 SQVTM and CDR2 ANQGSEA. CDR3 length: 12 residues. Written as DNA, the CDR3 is TGCAGCGTTGGCGGGAGCAGCGGGGAGCTGTTTTTT. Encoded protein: CSVGGSSGELFF.

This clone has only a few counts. The CDR3 spells CASSQDIWGRQEGVDQPQHF. CDR3 bases: TGCGCCAGCAGCCAAGATATTTGGGGGAGGCAGGAAGGGGTCGATCAGCCCCAGCATTTT. This rearrangement joins TRBV4-3 to TRBJ1-5, with D possibly TRBD1 on 5 matching bases. Germline-derived CDR1 and CDR2 are LGHNA and YSLEER. The CDR3 spans 20 residues. V lost 0 bases, J lost 5 bases, and 26 bases lay in between.

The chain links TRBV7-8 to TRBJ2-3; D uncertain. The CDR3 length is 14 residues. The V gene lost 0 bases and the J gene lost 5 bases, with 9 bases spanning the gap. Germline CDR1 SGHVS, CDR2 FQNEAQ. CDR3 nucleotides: TGTGCCAGCAGCTTAGCCCTCCCGGGAGATACGCAGTATTTT. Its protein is CASSLALPGDTQYF.

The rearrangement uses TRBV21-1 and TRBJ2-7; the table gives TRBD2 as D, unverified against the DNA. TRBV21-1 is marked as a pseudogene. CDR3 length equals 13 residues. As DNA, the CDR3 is TGTGCCAGCAGCCCCCTAGCGGTTGGGTCCCTCCGATTT. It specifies CASSPLAVGSLRF.

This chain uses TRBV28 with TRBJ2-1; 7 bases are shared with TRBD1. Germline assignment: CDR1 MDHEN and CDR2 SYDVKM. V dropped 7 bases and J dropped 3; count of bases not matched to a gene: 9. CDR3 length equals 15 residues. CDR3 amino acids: CASNIPGQSYNEQFF. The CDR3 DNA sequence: TGTGCCAGCAACATCCCGGGACAGAGCTACAATGAGCAGTTCTTC.

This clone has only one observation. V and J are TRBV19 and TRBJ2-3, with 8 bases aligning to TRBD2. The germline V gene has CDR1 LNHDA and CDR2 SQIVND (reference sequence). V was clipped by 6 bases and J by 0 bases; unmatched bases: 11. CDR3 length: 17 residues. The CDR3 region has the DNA TGTGCCAGTAGCCCCCGGACTAGCCCCACTAGCACAGATACGCAGTATTTT. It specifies CASSPRTSPTSTDTQYF.

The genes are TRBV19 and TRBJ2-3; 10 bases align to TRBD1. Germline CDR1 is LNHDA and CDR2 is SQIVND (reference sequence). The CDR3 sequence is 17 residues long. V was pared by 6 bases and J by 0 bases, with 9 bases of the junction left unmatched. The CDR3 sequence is CASRSRGTGVSTDTQYF. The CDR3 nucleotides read TGTGCCAGTAGATCGCGCGGGACAGGGGTTAGCACAGATACGCAGTATTTT.

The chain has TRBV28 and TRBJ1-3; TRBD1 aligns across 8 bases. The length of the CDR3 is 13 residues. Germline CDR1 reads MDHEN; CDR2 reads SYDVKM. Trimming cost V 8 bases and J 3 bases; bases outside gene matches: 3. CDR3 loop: CASQGALGNTIYF. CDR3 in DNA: TGTGCCAGCCAGGGGGCACTTGGAAACACCATATATTTT.

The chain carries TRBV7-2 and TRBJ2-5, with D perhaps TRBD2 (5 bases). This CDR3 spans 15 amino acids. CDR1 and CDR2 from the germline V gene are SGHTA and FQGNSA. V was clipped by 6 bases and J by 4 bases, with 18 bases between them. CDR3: CASRSPAGISETQYF. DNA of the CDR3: TGTGCCAGCAGGTCCCCCGCCGGGATCTCAGAGACCCAGTACTTC.

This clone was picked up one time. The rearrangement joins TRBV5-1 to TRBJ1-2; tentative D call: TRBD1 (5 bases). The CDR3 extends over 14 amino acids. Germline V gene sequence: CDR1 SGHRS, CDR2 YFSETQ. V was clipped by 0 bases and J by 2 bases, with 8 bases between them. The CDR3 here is CASSLGQLNYGYTF. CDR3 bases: TGCGCCAGCAGCTTGGGACAGTTAAACTATGGCTACACCTTC.

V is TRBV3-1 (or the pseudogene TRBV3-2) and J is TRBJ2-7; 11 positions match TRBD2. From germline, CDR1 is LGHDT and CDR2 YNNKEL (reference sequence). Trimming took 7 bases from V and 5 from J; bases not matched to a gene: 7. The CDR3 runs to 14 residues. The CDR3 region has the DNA TGTGCCAGCACCGCACTAGCGGGAGCCCACGAGCAGTACTTC. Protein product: CASTALAGAHEQYF.

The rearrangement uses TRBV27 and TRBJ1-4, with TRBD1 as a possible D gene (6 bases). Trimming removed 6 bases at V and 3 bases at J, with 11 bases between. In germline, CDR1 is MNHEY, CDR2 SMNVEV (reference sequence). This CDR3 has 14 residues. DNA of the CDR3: TGTGCCAGCAGGGGGGCCCTGCCTAATGAAAAACTGTTTTTT. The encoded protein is CASRGALPNEKLFF.

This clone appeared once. CDR3: CASSAAGTGAYEQYF. In DNA, the CDR3 is TGTGCCAGTAGTGCGGCTGGGACAGGGGCCTACGAGCAGTACTTC. This chain joins TRBV19 and TRBJ2-7; TRBD1 matches at 10 bases. Germline values: CDR1 LNHDA, CDR2 SQIVND (reference sequence). The junction had 6 bases not matched to a gene; V was cut back by 5 bases and J by 2 bases. This CDR3 contains 15 residues.

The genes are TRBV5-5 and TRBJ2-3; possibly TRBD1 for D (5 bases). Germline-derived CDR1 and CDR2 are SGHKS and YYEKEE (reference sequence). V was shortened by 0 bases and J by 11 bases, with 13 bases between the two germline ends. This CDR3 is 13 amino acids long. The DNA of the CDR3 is TGTGCCAGCAGCTTGGGGTGGGGCTGGGGGCAGTATTTT. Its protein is CASSLGWGWGQYF.

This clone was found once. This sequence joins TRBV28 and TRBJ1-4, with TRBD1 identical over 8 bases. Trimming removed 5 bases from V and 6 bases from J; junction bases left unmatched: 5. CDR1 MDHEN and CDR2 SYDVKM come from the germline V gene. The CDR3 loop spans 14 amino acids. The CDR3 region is CASSPADRDEKLFF. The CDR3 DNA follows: TGTGCCAGCAGTCCGGCGGACAGGGATGAAAAACTGTTTTTT.

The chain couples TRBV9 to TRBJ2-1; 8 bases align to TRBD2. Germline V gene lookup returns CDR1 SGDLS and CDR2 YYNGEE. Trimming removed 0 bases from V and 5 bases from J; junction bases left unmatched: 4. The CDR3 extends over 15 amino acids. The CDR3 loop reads CASSVDGGRHNEQFF. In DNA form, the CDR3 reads TGTGCCAGCAGCGTAGATGGCGGGAGGCACAATGAGCAGTTCTTC.

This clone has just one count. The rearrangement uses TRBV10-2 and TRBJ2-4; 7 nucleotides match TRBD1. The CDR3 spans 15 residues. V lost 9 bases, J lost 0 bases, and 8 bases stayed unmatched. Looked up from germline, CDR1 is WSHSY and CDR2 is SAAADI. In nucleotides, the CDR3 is TGCGCCAGTAAAGGGGGCGGCGGAGCCAAAAACATTCAGTACTTC. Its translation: CASKGGGGAKNIQYF.

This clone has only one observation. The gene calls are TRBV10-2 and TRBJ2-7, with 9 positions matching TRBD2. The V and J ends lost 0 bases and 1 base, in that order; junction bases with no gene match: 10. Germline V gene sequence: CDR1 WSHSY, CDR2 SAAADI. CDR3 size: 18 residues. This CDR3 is CASSESLGASGASYEQYF. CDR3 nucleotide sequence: TGCGCCAGCAGTGAGTCTTTGGGGGCTAGCGGGGCGTCCTACGAGCAGTACTTC.

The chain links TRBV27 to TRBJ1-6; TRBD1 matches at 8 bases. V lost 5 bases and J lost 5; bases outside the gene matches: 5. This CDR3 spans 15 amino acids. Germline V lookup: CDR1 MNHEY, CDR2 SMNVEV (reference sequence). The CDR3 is CASSPRTGHNSPLHF. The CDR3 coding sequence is TGTGCCAGCAGTCCACGGACAGGGCATAATTCACCCCTCCACTTT.

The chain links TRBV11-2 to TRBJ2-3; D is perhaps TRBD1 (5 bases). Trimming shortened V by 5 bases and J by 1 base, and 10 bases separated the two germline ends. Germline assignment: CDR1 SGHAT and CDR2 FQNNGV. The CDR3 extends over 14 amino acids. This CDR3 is CASSLQTGTDTQYF. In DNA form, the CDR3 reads TGTGCCAGCAGCCTTCAGACAGGCACAGATACGCAGTATTTT.

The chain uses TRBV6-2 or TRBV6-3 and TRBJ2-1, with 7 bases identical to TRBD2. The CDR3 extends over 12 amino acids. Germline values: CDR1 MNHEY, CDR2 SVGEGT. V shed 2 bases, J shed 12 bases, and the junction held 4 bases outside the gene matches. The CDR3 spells CASSYPGRRQFF. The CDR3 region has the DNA TGTGCCAGCAGTTACCCCGGGAGGCGGCAGTTCTTC.

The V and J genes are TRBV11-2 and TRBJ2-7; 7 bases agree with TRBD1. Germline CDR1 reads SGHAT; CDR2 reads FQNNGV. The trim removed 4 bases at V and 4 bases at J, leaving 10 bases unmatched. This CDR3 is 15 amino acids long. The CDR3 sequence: CASSSLTGIRYEQYF. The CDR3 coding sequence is TGTGCCAGCAGCTCCCTGACAGGGATACGATACGAGCAGTACTTC.

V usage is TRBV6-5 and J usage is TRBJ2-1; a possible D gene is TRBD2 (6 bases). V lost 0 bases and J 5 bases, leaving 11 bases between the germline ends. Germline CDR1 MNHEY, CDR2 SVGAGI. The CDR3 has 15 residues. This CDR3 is CASSYSGLRDNEQFF. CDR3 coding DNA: TGTGCCAGCAGTTACTCGGGACTGCGCGACAATGAGCAGTTCTTC.

The CDR3 coding sequence is TGTGCCAGCAGCTTAACGGTTAGATTCCTGGAGACCCAGTACTTC. It encodes CASSLTVRFLETQYF. The chain combines TRBV7-7 with TRBJ2-5; D gene uncertain. V lost 2 bases and J lost 5, with 15 bases in between. The CDR3 covers 15 residues. Germline V gene lookup returns CDR1 SSHAT and CDR2 FNYEAQ (reference sequence). Combining the CDR3 with reference TRBV7-7 and TRBJ2-5 gives the whole variable domain GAGVSQSPRYKVTKRGQDVTLRCDPISSHATLYWYQQALGQGPEFLTYFNYEAQPDKSGLPSDRFSAERPEGSISTLTIQRTEQRDSAMYRCASSLTVRFLETQYFGPGTRLLVL.

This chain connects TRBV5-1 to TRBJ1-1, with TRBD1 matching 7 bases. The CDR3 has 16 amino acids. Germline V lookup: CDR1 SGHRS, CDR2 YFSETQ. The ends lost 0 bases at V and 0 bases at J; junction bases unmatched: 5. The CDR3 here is CASSLDGRGMNTEAFF. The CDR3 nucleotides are TGCGCCAGCAGCTTGGACGGCAGGGGGATGAACACTGAAGCTTTCTTT.

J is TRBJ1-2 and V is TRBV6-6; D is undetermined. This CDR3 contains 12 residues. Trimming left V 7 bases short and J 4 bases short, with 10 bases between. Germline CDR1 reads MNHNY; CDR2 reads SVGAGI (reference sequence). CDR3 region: CASILGAYGYTF. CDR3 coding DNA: TGTGCCAGCATCCTCGGAGCCTATGGCTACACCTTC.

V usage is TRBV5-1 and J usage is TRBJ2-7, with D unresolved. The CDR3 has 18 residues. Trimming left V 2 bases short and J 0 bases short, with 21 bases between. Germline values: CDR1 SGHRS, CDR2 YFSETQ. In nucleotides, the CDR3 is TGCGCCAGCAGCTTCATTGGGCAACCCCTATACCCCTCCTACGAGCAGTACTTC. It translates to CASSFIGQPLYPSYEQYF.

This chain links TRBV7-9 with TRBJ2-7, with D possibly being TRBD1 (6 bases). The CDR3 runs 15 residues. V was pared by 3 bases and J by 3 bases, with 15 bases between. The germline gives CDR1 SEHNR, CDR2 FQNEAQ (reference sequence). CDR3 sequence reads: CASSLTGTSVYEQYF. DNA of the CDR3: TGTGCCAGCAGCTTGACCGGGACATCAGTCTACGAGCAGTACTTC.

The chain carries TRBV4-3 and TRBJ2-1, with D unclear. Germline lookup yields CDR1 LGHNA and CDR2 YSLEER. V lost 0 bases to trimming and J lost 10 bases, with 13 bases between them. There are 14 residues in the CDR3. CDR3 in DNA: TGCGCCAGCAGCCAAGATCTACGCCCCACGGAGCAGTTCTTC. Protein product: CASSQDLRPTEQFF.